This entry lists 19 T cell receptor beta chains sequenced from one sample in a study of blood T cell repertoires in COVID-19. Method: immunoSEQ multiplex PCR; TCRdb's copy keeps in-frame clones and lacks some. The repertoire holds about 120,000 clones, with 88% as singletons. Sequenced: peripheral blood. These receptor sequences come from a woman in her seventies who had recovered from COVID-19.

The CDR3 DNA follows: TGTGCCAGCTCACCGGGGCGTATCGAGCAGTACTTC. This sequence encodes CASSPGRIEQYF. The chain employs TRBV18 and TRBJ2-7; the D gene is possibly TRBD1 (5 bases). V lost 3 bases to trimming and J lost 6 bases, with 9 bases between them. The germline V gene encodes CDR1 KGHSH and CDR2 LQKENI. This CDR3 contains 12 residues.

J is TRBJ1-1 and V is TRBV6-5; 8 bases align to TRBD1. V was clipped by 0 bases and J by 4 bases; unmatched bases: 4. CDR3 size: 15 residues. Germline V gives CDR1 MNHEY, CDR2 SVGAGI. This chain's CDR3 is CASSYSNRGSTEAFF. For the CDR3, the DNA is TGTGCCAGCAGTTACTCGAACAGGGGGAGCACTGAAGCTTTCTTT.

CDR3 DNA sequence: TGTGCCAGCAGCTCGACAGTTAACTATGGCTACACCTTC. This sequence encodes CASSSTVNYGYTF. The chain uses TRBV7-9 and TRBJ1-2; D might be TRBD1 (5 bases). The ends were cut back, 4 bases at V and 1 base at J, with 7 bases in the middle. The CDR3 length is 13 residues. Germline assignment: CDR1 SEHNR and CDR2 FQNEAQ (reference sequence).

The table lists this clone with a few counts. This sequence joins TRBV5-1 and TRBJ1-6; no clear D gene. The germline V gene encodes CDR1 SGHRS and CDR2 YFSETQ. This CDR3 is built from 15 residues. V was clipped by 1 base and J by 2 bases, with 7 bases between them. Here the CDR3 DNA reads TGCGCCAGCAGCTTGTCCACTGCCTATAATTCACCCCTCCACTTT. Protein sequence: CASSLSTAYNSPLHF.

The rearrangement uses TRBV5-4 and TRBJ2-2, with 7 bases identical to TRBD2. V shed 1 base and J 6 bases; nucleotides not matched to a gene: 9. This CDR3 is built from 16 residues. The germline V gene encodes CDR1 SGHNT and CDR2 YYREEE (reference sequence). The chain's CDR3 is CASSLLSGKGAGELFF. CDR3 nucleotides: TGTGCCAGCAGCTTGCTCAGCGGGAAAGGGGCCGGGGAGCTGTTTTTT.

The chain recombines TRBV28 with TRBJ2-2; TRBD2 matches at 12 bases. V lost 8 bases and J lost 5; bases outside the gene matches: 6. Per germline, CDR1 MDHEN and CDR2 SYDVKM. The CDR3 is 15 amino acids. CDR3 sequence: CASGLAGGQTGELFF. The CDR3 nucleotides read TGTGCCAGCGGGCTAGCGGGGGGGCAAACCGGGGAGCTGTTTTTT.

The chain recombines TRBV7-7 with TRBJ2-1, with 11 bases aligning to TRBD2. V was pared by 4 bases and J by 9 bases, with 2 bases of the junction left unmatched. The CDR3 runs to 13 residues. CDR1 is SSHAT, CDR2 FNYEAQ, per germline (reference sequence). The CDR3 loop is CASSSTSGGEQFF. For the CDR3, the DNA is TGTGCCAGCAGCTCAACTAGCGGGGGTGAGCAGTTCTTC.

This chain joins TRBV10-3 and TRBJ1-5; 8 nucleotides align to TRBD1. The V segment lost 6 bases and the J segment 2 bases; nucleotides outside the gene matches: 3. The CDR3 sequence is 14 residues long. From germline, CDR1 is ENHRY and CDR2 SYGVKD. CDR3 protein: CAISADRGNQPQHF. In nucleotides, the CDR3 is TGTGCCATCAGCGCGGACAGGGGCAATCAGCCCCAGCATTTT.

The chain is built from TRBV11-2 and TRBJ2-7; maybe TRBD2 (6 bases). The CDR3 loop spans 15 amino acids. The germline CDR1 and CDR2 sequences are SGHAT and FQNNGV. V shed 6 bases and J shed 7 bases, with 22 bases lying between them. The CDR3 nucleotides are TGTGCCAGCAGGGATTATTGGGGGGTCCTCGAAGAGCAGTACTTC. It codes for CASRDYWGVLEEQYF.

This clone appeared once. This CDR3 is CASSLGSGQGQETQYF. CDR3 nucleotide sequence: TGTGCCAGCAGCTTAGGATCGGGACAGGGACAAGAGACCCAGTACTTC. The chain is built from TRBV7-2 and TRBJ2-5; the match to TRBD1 covers 9 bases. Per germline, CDR1 SGHTA and CDR2 FQGNSA. Unmatched junction bases numbered 5, after V lost 1 base and J lost 2 bases. This CDR3 comprises 16 residues. Based on the CDR3 plus reference TRBV7-2 and TRBJ2-5, the full variable domain is GAGVSQSPSNKVTEKGKDVELRCDPISGHTALYWYRQSLGQGLEFLIYFQGNSAPDKSGLPSDRFSAERTGGSVSTLTIQRTQQEDSAVYLCASSLGSGQGQETQYFGPGTRLLVL.

The rearrangement joins TRBV28 to TRBJ1-5; 10 nucleotides line up with TRBD1. V was pared by 5 bases and J by 3 bases, with 31 bases of the junction left unmatched. The CDR3 length is 24 residues. The V gene's germline CDR1 is MDHEN and CDR2 SYDVKM. The CDR3 DNA reads TGTGCCAGCAGTATAATTACAGGAGGACAGGGGGTCTTTATTCGGCCCTCATACAATCAGCCCCAGCATTTT. As protein: CASSIITGGQGVFIRPSYNQPQHF.

V is TRBV7-2 and J is TRBJ2-7; TRBD1 matches at 8 bases. CDR1 SGHTA and CDR2 FQGNSA come from the germline V gene. Trimming at V came to 6 bases and at J to 0 bases, leaving 10 bases not matched to a gene. The CDR3 is 16 residues long. In DNA, the CDR3 is TGTGCCAGCAGAGCTCCAGGGGGCAGGAGCTCCTACGAGCAGTACTTC. Translated: CASRAPGGRSSYEQYF.

The V and J genes are TRBV6-2 or TRBV6-3 and TRBJ1-2; D is ambiguous. Germline CDR1 reads MNHEY; CDR2 reads SVGEGT. V shed 2 bases and J shed 8 bases, with 18 bases lying between them. The CDR3 consists of 15 residues. CDR3 region: CASSYEAARLRGYTF. Written as DNA, the CDR3 is TGTGCCAGCAGTTACGAGGCAGCCCGCCTGAGGGGCTACACCTTC.

The chain employs TRBV11-2 and TRBJ2-2, with 10 bases fitting TRBD2. CDR1 is SGHAT, CDR2 FQNNGV, per germline. J was trimmed by 5 bases and V by 3 bases; bases with no gene match: 9. The CDR3 has 17 residues. CDR3 DNA: TGTGCCAGCAGCTTGGGTAGCGGGAGGAGTTGGACCGGGGAGCTGTTTTTT. Its translation is CASSLGSGRSWTGELFF.

The chain recombines TRBV5-1 with TRBJ1-1, with TRBD1 matching over 9 bases. J lost 5 bases, V lost 4 bases, and 9 bases had no gene match. The CDR3 has 15 residues. CDR1 is SGHRS and CDR2 is YFSETQ in the germline V gene. CDR3 nucleotides: TGCGCCAGCAGCCTAGGGGACAGGGAAGTAACTGAAGCTTTCTTT. Amino acids: CASSLGDREVTEAFF.

The chain has TRBV28 and TRBJ2-7, with 8 positions matching TRBD2. The germline V gene has CDR1 MDHEN and CDR2 SYDVKM. The CDR3 is 15 amino acids. The J segment lost 6 bases and the V segment lost 5 bases, leaving 12 bases of the junction unmatched. CDR3 sequence reads: CASSPGDSGSGEQYF. The CDR3 region has the DNA TGTGCCAGCAGTCCCGGTGACAGCGGGAGTGGCGAGCAGTACTTC.

The V call is TRBV9, the J call TRBJ2-7; possibly TRBD2 for D (6 bases). The CDR3 totals 14 residues. Trimming cost V 1 base and J 5 bases, with 13 bases left between them. Germline loops: CDR1 SGDLS, CDR2 YYNGEE. This chain's CDR3 is CASSVMPEGNEQYF. Here the CDR3 DNA reads TGTGCCAGCAGCGTAATGCCGGAGGGGAACGAGCAGTACTTC.

The chain is built from TRBV29-1 and TRBJ2-1, with a weak D call TRBD2 (6 bases). The CDR3 totals 13 residues. V was trimmed by 3 bases and J by 4 bases, leaving 10 bases between them. CDR1 and CDR2 from the germline V gene are SQVTM and ANQGSEA. The CDR3 is CSVDRGRYNEQFF. The CDR3 DNA sequence: TGCAGCGTTGATCGGGGGAGGTACAATGAGCAGTTCTTC.

V gene TRBV5-1 combines with J gene TRBJ2-1; the match to TRBD2 covers 9 bases. CDR3 length: 14 amino acids. The J segment lost 5 bases and the V segment lost 5 bases, leaving 5 bases of the junction unmatched. Germline assignment: CDR1 SGHRS and CDR2 YFSETQ. CDR3 sequence: CASRETSGNNEQFF. The DNA for the CDR3 is TGCGCCAGCAGGGAGACTAGCGGCAACAATGAGCAGTTCTTC.